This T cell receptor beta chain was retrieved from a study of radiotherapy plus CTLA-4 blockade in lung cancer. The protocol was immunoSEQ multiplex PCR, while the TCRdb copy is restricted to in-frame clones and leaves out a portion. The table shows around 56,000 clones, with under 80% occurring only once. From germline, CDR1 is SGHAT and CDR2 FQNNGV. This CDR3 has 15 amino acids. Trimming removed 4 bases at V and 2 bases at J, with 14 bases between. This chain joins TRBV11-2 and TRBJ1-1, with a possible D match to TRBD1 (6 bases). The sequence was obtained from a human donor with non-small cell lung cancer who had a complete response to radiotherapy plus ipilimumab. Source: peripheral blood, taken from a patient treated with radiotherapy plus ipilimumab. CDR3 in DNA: TGTGCCAGCAGCTGGGTCGGACAGCTAAACACTGAAGCTTTCTTT. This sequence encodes CASSWVGQLNTEAFF.